The sequence of this T cell receptor beta chain was determined in a study of blood T cell repertoires in COVID-19. Method: immunoSEQ multiplex PCR; TCRdb's copy keeps in-frame clones and lacks some. The sample contains about 330,000 clones, 80% to 95% of which appear only once. The origin of this receptor is a woman younger than 45 who had recovered from COVID-19. The material sequenced was PBMCs or T cells enriched from blood (not recorded which).

CDR3 bases: TGTGCCAGCAGCTGGGGACAGGGACCTAATGAGCAGTTCTTC. Its protein is CASSWGQGPNEQFF. This sequence joins TRBV2 and TRBJ2-1; 9 bases fit TRBD1. CDR1 and CDR2 from the germline V gene are SNHLY and FYNNEI. V gave up 6 bases and J gave up 7 bases; unmatched junction bases: 7. CDR3 length: 14 residues. Drawing the rest from reference TRBV2 and TRBJ2-1, the complete variable domain is EPEVTQTPSHQVTQMGQEVILRCVPISNHLYFYWYRQILGQKVEFLVSFYNNEISEKSEIFDDQFSVERPDGSNFTLKIRSTKLEDSAMYFCASSWGQGPNEQFFGPGTRLTVL.